The 20 T cell receptor beta chains presented below share a single source sample, sequenced in a study of T-cell reconstitution after alpha-beta-depleted transplantation in children. Unique molecular identifiers were incorporated during preparation of the TCRbeta library. TCRdb passed the PCR reads through MiXCR, listing each CDR3 protein once. The table has about 200,000 distinct CDR3 sequences, about 15% seen once; the top ten hold around two fifths. The input for sequencing was PBMCs, mostly from graft donor cells, taken 360 days after TCRalphabeta/CD19-depleted stem cell transplant. The receptors originated from a male patient aged 2 to 9 who had a stem cell transplant for acute lymphoblastic leukemia, so the T cells may come from the graft donor.

The genes are TRBV7-6 and TRBJ2-7, with 10 nucleotides matching TRBD1. CDR1 and CDR2 from the germline V gene are SGHVS and FNYEAQ. Trimming took 1 base from V and 9 from J; bases not matched to a gene: 9. The CDR3 covers 15 residues. The chain's CDR3 is CASSLGPGQGSAQYF. The CDR3 nucleotides read TGTGCCAGCAGCTTAGGACCGGGACAGGGGTCGGCGCAGTACTTC.

This clonotype turned up a few times. The chain couples TRBV9 to TRBJ2-4; 7 positions match TRBD2. Germline loops: CDR1 SGDLS, CDR2 YYNGEE. This CDR3 spans 15 amino acids. Germline trimming cut 4 bases from V and 4 bases from J; bases unmatched to any gene: 8. CDR3 nucleotide sequence: TGTGCCAGCAGCTTGGGGCGGGGGTTTAAAAACATTCAGTACTTC. Protein sequence: CASSLGRGFKNIQYF.

This clonotype was seen a few times. The chain uses TRBV5-5 and TRBJ1-2, with D possibly being TRBD1 (5 bases). The CDR3 sequence is 16 residues long. V lost 0 bases to trimming and J lost 4 bases, with 16 bases between them. The germline gives CDR1 SGHKS, CDR2 YYEKEE (reference sequence). The CDR3 nucleotides read TGTGCCAGCAGCTTGGTTCTTGGGGCAGCTTCCTATGGCTACACCTTC. Its protein is CASSLVLGAASYGYTF. Based on the CDR3 plus reference TRBV5-5 and TRBJ1-2, the full variable domain is DAGVTQSPTHLIKTRGQQVTLRCSPISGHKSVSWYQQVLGQGPQFIFQYYEKEERGRGNFPDRFSARQFPNYSSELNVNALLLGDSALYLCASSLVLGAASYGYTFGSGTRLTVV.

The table lists this clonotype with a few counts. The chain joins TRBV5-5 to TRBJ2-7; no firm D call. Germline V CDR1 and CDR2: SGHKS, YYEKEE (reference sequence). CDR3 length equals 15 residues. Trimming removed 6 bases at V and 2 bases at J, with 18 bases between. The CDR3 nucleotides are TGTGCCAGCACCGCCGGCGGCCACATCACCTACGAGCAGTACTTC. Its translation is CASTAGGHITYEQYF.

This clonotype showed up just a few times. The rearrangement links TRBV12-3 or TRBV12-4 to TRBJ2-1; TRBD2 matches 8 bases. The J segment lost 0 bases and the V segment lost 5 bases, leaving 6 bases of the junction unmatched. The CDR3 consists of 16 residues. The CDR3 DNA reads as TGTGCCAGCAGTGGGGGACTAGGTAGCTCCTACAATGAGCAGTTCTTC. Encoded protein: CASSGGLGSSYNEQFF.

V usage is TRBV20-1 and J usage is TRBJ2-5; a possible D gene is TRBD1 (5 bases). This CDR3 has 17 amino acids. The V and J ends lost 5 bases and 2 bases respectively, with 24 bases between them. Germline values: CDR1 DFQATT, CDR2 SNEGSKA (reference sequence). The CDR3 is CSAPKHKQGRAQETQYF. The DNA of the CDR3 is TGCAGTGCTCCAAAACACAAGCAGGGAAGGGCGCAAGAGACCCAGTACTTC.

V is TRBV5-1 and J is TRBJ1-2; D remains unclear. Trimming took 2 bases from V and 8 from J, leaving 13 bases between them. The CDR3 has 13 residues. CDR1 is SGHRS and CDR2 is YFSETQ in the germline V gene. CDR3 nucleotides: TGCGCCAGCAGCTTAACAGACGGCGGAGGCTACACCTTC. It yields the protein CASSLTDGGGYTF.

This clonotype has at least ten counts. The CDR3 DNA reads TGTGCCAGCATGAGGGAGGGTCTGACGAGGGAGACCCAGTACTTC. Its protein is CASMREGLTRETQYF. The V gene is TRBV5-8, the J gene TRBJ2-5; the match to TRBD2 covers 7 bases. CDR3 length: 15 amino acids. V dropped 6 bases and J dropped 5; count of bases not matched to a gene: 13. Germline V gives CDR1 SGHTS, CDR2 YDEGEE.

The gene calls are TRBV24-1 and TRBJ2-1; D uncertain. Trimming stripped 5 bases from V and 5 bases from J, with 3 bases between. The CDR3 sequence is 11 residues long. Germline lookup yields CDR1 KGHDR and CDR2 SFDVKD. The chain's CDR3 is CATSANNEQFF. CDR3 DNA sequence: TGTGCCACCAGTGCAAACAATGAGCAGTTCTTC.

V gene TRBV29-1 combines with J gene TRBJ1-2, with TRBD1 as a possible D gene (6 bases). V dropped 6 bases and J dropped 1 base, with 15 bases sitting between them. The germline V gene has CDR1 SQVTM and CDR2 ANQGSEA. This CDR3 is 14 amino acids long. This chain's CDR3 is CSVVDRRYNYGYTF. In nucleotides, the CDR3 is TGCAGCGTAGTCGACAGGCGGTATAACTATGGCTACACCTTC. Using reference TRBV29-1 and TRBJ1-2 for the parts outside the CDR3, the full variable domain is SAVISQKPSRDICQRGTSLTIQCQVDSQVTMMFWYRQQPGQSLTLIATANQGSEATYESGFVIDKFPISRPNLTFSTLTVSNMSPEDSSIYLCSVVDRRYNYGYTFGSGTRLTVV.

J is TRBJ2-3 and V is TRBV12-3 or TRBV12-4; TRBD1 is a possible D gene (6 bases). The germline V and J ends were trimmed by 7 bases and 3 bases, with 20 bases remaining between them. The CDR3 runs 16 residues. DNA of the CDR3: TGTGCCAGCACCCTCTCGAGGGGGTTAGTAACAGATACGCAGTATTTT. Amino acids: CASTLSRGLVTDTQYF.

The chain couples TRBV12-3 or TRBV12-4 to TRBJ2-3, with 7 nucleotides matching TRBD1. V shed 3 bases, J shed 8 bases, and the junction held 8 bases outside the gene matches. CDR3 size: 14 residues. CDR3 residues: CASSLSRGQVTQYF. The DNA for the CDR3 is TGTGCCAGCAGTTTGAGTAGGGGGCAGGTTACGCAGTATTTT.

This clonotype was seen a few times. The chain employs TRBV27 and TRBJ2-5, with unresolved D. The CDR3 has 13 amino acids. Looked up from germline, CDR1 is MNHEY and CDR2 is SMNVEV (reference sequence). V lost 1 base and J lost 2, with 5 bases in between. The CDR3 protein is CASSLFKQETQYF. CDR3 nucleotide sequence: TGTGCCAGCAGTTTATTCAAACAAGAGACCCAGTACTTC.

The rearrangement uses TRBV11-2 and TRBJ1-5; D is unresolved. In germline, CDR1 is SGHAT, CDR2 FQNNGV. Trimming removed 5 bases from V and 2 bases from J, with 13 bases in between. The CDR3 has 15 amino acids. The CDR3 coding sequence is TGTGCCAGCAGCGGGCACGCGAAGGGCAATCAGCCCCAGCATTTT. Encoded protein: CASSGHAKGNQPQHF.

This clonotype has a handful of counts. The V and J genes are TRBV7-2 and TRBJ2-7; 14 bases agree with TRBD2. The CDR3 has 13 residues. Germline-derived CDR1 and CDR2 are SGHTA and FQGNSA. V was pared by 9 bases and J by 3 bases, with 1 base of the junction left unmatched. DNA of the CDR3: TGTGCCAGTGGACTAGCGGGAGGCTACGAGCAGTACTTC. Protein: CASGLAGGYEQYF. Combining the CDR3 with reference TRBV7-2 and TRBJ2-7 gives the whole variable domain GAGVSQSPSNKVTEKGKDVELRCDPISGHTALYWYRQSLGQGLEFLIYFQGNSAPDKSGLPSDRFSAERTGGSVSTLTIQRTQQEDSAVYLCASGLAGGYEQYFGPGTRLTVT.

Only a few counts were recorded for this clonotype. The chain combines TRBV20-1 with TRBJ2-7; D may be TRBD1 (6 bases). The germline V and J ends were trimmed by 3 bases and 3 bases, with 15 bases remaining between them. Germline V gene sequence: CDR1 DFQATT, CDR2 SNEGSKA (reference sequence). This CDR3 has 14 amino acids. CDR3 sequence (DNA): TGCAGTGCTAGGCAGGGGAAGGTCGTCTACGAGCAGTACTTC. Its protein product is CSARQGKVVYEQYF.

The V call is TRBV7-6, the J call TRBJ2-1; 7 positions match TRBD1. Germline CDR1 SGHVS, CDR2 FNYEAQ. J gave up 2 bases and V 4 bases, and 5 bases lay outside the gene matches. The CDR3 runs 15 residues. The CDR3 is CASSSRQGTYNEQFF. Here the CDR3 DNA reads TGTGCCAGCAGCTCGCGACAGGGAACCTACAATGAGCAGTTCTTC.

The chain has TRBV28 and TRBJ1-1, with 10 bases fitting TRBD1. Trimming took 10 bases from V and 6 from J; bases not matched to a gene: 11. The CDR3 spans 14 residues. CDR1 and CDR2 from the germline V gene are MDHEN and SYDVKM. DNA of the CDR3: TGTGCCACCTTTTGGGACAGGGGTATACCTGAAGCTTTCTTT. Protein: CATFWDRGIPEAFF.

This rearrangement joins TRBV28 to TRBJ2-3; D ambiguous. V lost 3 bases, J lost 1 base, and 11 bases lay in between. Germline loops: CDR1 MDHEN, CDR2 SYDVKM. The CDR3 contains 15 residues. CDR3 sequence: CASSFPTTRTDTQYF. The CDR3 nucleotides read TGTGCCAGCAGTTTCCCTACAACTCGCACAGATACGCAGTATTTT.

The chain is built from TRBV5-5 and TRBJ2-3, with TRBD2 identical over 9 bases. Trimming took 0 bases from V and 6 from J; bases not matched to a gene: 5. Germline values: CDR1 SGHKS, CDR2 YYEKEE (reference sequence). The CDR3 runs to 15 residues. In DNA, the CDR3 is TGTGCCAGCAGCTTGGTGCGGGGGGGAGAGGATACGCAGTATTTT. It encodes CASSLVRGGEDTQYF.